The 31 T cell receptor beta chains below were found in one sample sequenced in a study of Graves' ophthalmopathy and Graves' hyperthyroidism. The sequenced template was RNA, covering the TCR beta CDR3 region. The authors performed first-round RT-PCR with HTBI primers and then a second-round multiplex PCR. TCRdb re-called the multiplex PCR reads through MiXCR, storing one row per CDR3 protein. Found here are more than 300,000 distinct CDR3 sequences, roughly 14% of them singletons; the top ten hold about 7%. What was sequenced was peripheral blood. The receptor source for this set is a woman between 18 and 29 years old with stable Graves' hyperthyroidism.

Only a few counts were recorded for this clonotype. This sequence joins TRBV5-1 and TRBJ2-5, with TRBD2 matching 8 bases. This CDR3 contains 14 residues. V was clipped by 7 bases and J by 0 bases; unmatched bases: 5. CDR1 is SGHRS and CDR2 is YFSETQ in the germline V gene. CDR3 amino acids: CASATSGDQETQYF. The DNA for the CDR3 is TGCGCCAGCGCAACTAGCGGCGACCAAGAGACCCAGTACTTC.

This chain connects TRBV6-1 to TRBJ1-3; unclear D gene. Trimming pared 7 bases from V and 0 bases from J, leaving 16 bases between. Germline lookup yields CDR1 MNHNS and CDR2 SASEGT. This CDR3 is 16 amino acids long. The CDR3 DNA sequence: TGTGCCAGCATGAGGAACGTGGGGAGCTCTGGAAACACCATATATTTT. This gives the protein CASMRNVGSSGNTIYF.

At least ten counts were recorded for this clonotype. The genes are TRBV5-5 and TRBJ2-5, with a tentative D call TRBD1 (7 bases). Trimming shortened V by 1 base and J by 10 bases, and 14 bases separated the two germline ends. CDR1 is SGHKS and CDR2 is YYEKEE in the germline V gene (reference sequence). The CDR3 is 13 residues long. In nucleotides, the CDR3 is TGTGCCAGCAGCTTGTTGGGGGGACAGATCCAGTACTTC. Translating gives CASSLLGGQIQYF.

This clonotype was observed many times. The chain links TRBV6-5 to TRBJ1-1; D is possibly TRBD1 (6 bases). The CDR3 has 15 residues. Between the trimmed V and J ends, which lost 2 bases and 4 bases, there was a span of 14 bases. CDR1 is MNHEY and CDR2 is SVGAGI in the germline V gene. The CDR3 DNA follows: TGTGCCAGCAGTTACCGGGGGGCACAGGCCACTGAAGCTTTCTTT. Residues: CASSYRGAQATEAFF.

The sample holds many counts of this clonotype. V and J are TRBV29-1 and TRBJ1-1; D gene uncertain. Germline V gene data show CDR1 as SQVTM and CDR2 as ANQGSEA. Trimming pared 3 bases from V and 0 bases from J, leaving 8 bases between. The CDR3 is made up of 13 amino acids. The CDR3 loop reads CSVERVMNTEAFF. CDR3 nucleotide sequence: TGCAGCGTTGAGCGGGTTATGAACACTGAAGCTTTCTTT.

In its sample, this clonotype was seen many times. The J gene is TRBJ2-5, the V gene TRBV27; maybe TRBD2 (6 bases). The V gene lost 6 bases and the J gene lost 9 bases, with 20 bases spanning the gap. There are 14 residues in the CDR3. The germline CDR1 and CDR2 sequences are MNHEY and SMNVEV (reference sequence). The CDR3 reads CASRRDGPIQAQYF. The CDR3 DNA reads as TGTGCCAGCAGGCGGGACGGCCCAATTCAGGCCCAGTACTTC.

This clonotype came up many times. This rearrangement joins TRBV20-1 to TRBJ2-7; 9 bases agree with TRBD2. Germline V gene lookup returns CDR1 DFQATT and CDR2 SNEGSKA (reference sequence). The CDR3 consists of 13 residues. J gave up 3 bases and V 4 bases, and 4 bases lay outside the gene matches. The CDR3 sequence: CSANPSGDYEQYF. DNA for the CDR3: TGCAGTGCTAACCCTAGCGGGGACTACGAGCAGTACTTC.

The CDR3 DNA is TGTGCCAGCAGCGCAATTCAAGGGGGGTTAGGGCAGCCCCAGCATTTT. It translates to CASSAIQGGLGQPQHF. V gene TRBV11-2 combines with J gene TRBJ1-5; maybe TRBD1 (6 bases). Trimming shortened V by 5 bases and J by 7 bases, and 21 bases separated the two germline ends. This CDR3 contains 16 residues. The germline V gene encodes CDR1 SGHAT and CDR2 FQNNGV.

Many counts were recorded for this clonotype. J is TRBJ2-7 and V is TRBV20-1; 7 bases map to TRBD1. The CDR3 contains 14 residues. V dropped 6 bases and J dropped 2; count of bases not matched to a gene: 10. The germline CDR1 and CDR2 sequences are DFQATT and SNEGSKA (reference sequence). CDR3 nucleotides: TGCAGTGCCCATGACAGGGCGACTGCCTACGAGCAGTACTTC. Amino acids: CSAHDRATAYEQYF.

This clonotype was recorded many times. This chain connects TRBV19 to TRBJ1-2; 11 bases are shared with TRBD1. After removal of 7 bases from V and 2 bases from J, the junction contained 12 bases not matched to a gene. Germline CDR1 and CDR2: LNHDA and SQIVND (reference sequence). This CDR3 has 17 residues. For the CDR3, the DNA is TGTGCCAGTACCCCAGGTCCGGACAGGGGGCTGAACTATGGCTACACCTTC. Encoded protein: CASTPGPDRGLNYGYTF.

This clonotype occurred many times. The chain has TRBV18 and TRBJ1-6; the D gene is possibly TRBD1 (6 bases). The CDR3 extends over 14 amino acids. Trimming pared 3 bases from V and 9 bases from J, leaving 12 bases between. Germline-derived CDR1 and CDR2 are KGHSH and LQKENI. In DNA, the CDR3 is TGTGCCAGCTCACCCGACAGGAGTGGTTCACCCCTCCACTTT. As protein: CASSPDRSGSPLHF.

This clonotype was picked up a small number of times. The J gene is TRBJ1-1, the V gene TRBV19, with D maybe TRBD1 (5 bases). The CDR3 is made up of 14 amino acids. The ends were cut back, 2 bases at V and 6 bases at J, with 13 bases in the middle. The germline V gene encodes CDR1 LNHDA and CDR2 SQIVND (reference sequence). The CDR3 is CASSIQGSKAEAFF. In DNA, the CDR3 is TGTGCCAGTAGTATACAGGGCTCTAAGGCTGAAGCTTTCTTT.

There are a few counts of this clonotype. V usage is TRBV6-5 and J usage is TRBJ1-3; tentatively, D is TRBD1 (5 bases). The CDR3 is 14 residues long. Germline V gene lookup returns CDR1 MNHEY and CDR2 SVGAGI. V lost 4 bases and J lost 4, with 11 bases in between. CDR3 region: CASSWGAGGNTIYF. CDR3 nucleotide sequence: TGTGCCAGCAGTTGGGGCGCGGGGGGAAACACCATATATTTT.

This clonotype occurred many times. The chain joins TRBV6-2 or TRBV6-3 to TRBJ2-7, with D possibly being TRBD1 or TRBD2 (5 bases each). Trimming removed 8 bases at V and 4 bases at J, with 15 bases between. This CDR3 comprises 13 residues. CDR1 and CDR2 (germline): MNHEY, SVGEGT. The CDR3 sequence: CASHRGALYEQYF. Written as DNA, the CDR3 is TGTGCCAGCCATCGAGGGGCATTATACGAGCAGTACTTC.

In its sample, this clonotype was seen many times. The chain links TRBV27 to TRBJ2-5, with D perhaps matching TRBD1 or TRBD2 (6 bases each). Germline loops: CDR1 MNHEY, CDR2 SMNVEV (reference sequence). CDR3 length: 13 residues. V lost 3 bases, J lost 4 bases, and 9 bases lay in between. The CDR3 DNA reads TGTGCCAGCAGTTTTCGGGGGCCAGAGACCCAGTACTTC. This encodes CASSFRGPETQYF.

At least ten counts were recorded for this clonotype. V usage is TRBV13 and J usage is TRBJ2-4; D uncertain. Germline values: CDR1 PRHDT, CDR2 FYEKMQ (reference sequence). The CDR3 is 13 residues long. Trimming pared 5 bases from V and 7 bases from J, leaving 12 bases between. The chain's CDR3 is CASSVRSENIQYF. In DNA form, the CDR3 reads TGTGCCAGCAGCGTTCGATCCGAGAACATTCAGTACTTC.

This clonotype was found many times. The gene calls are TRBV15 and TRBJ2-7; 7 bases are shared with TRBD1. With 3 bases clipped from V and 3 bases from J, the junction kept 2 bases outside the gene matches. Germline lookup yields CDR1 LNHNV and CDR2 YYDKDF (reference sequence). The CDR3 is made up of 13 amino acids. The chain's CDR3 is CATSRDRIYEQYF. CDR3 DNA sequence: TGTGCCACCAGCAGGGACAGGATCTACGAGCAGTACTTC.

The chain joins TRBV5-1 to TRBJ2-5; possibly TRBD2 for D (5 bases). V lost 6 bases and J lost 5, with 20 bases in between. The CDR3 length is 15 residues. Germline V lookup: CDR1 SGHRS, CDR2 YFSETQ. The CDR3 sequence is CASTHEGSSRETQYF. The CDR3, as DNA: TGCGCCAGCACCCACGAGGGTAGTAGTCGGGAGACCCAGTACTTC.

This clonotype appeared many times. The chain joins TRBV19 to TRBJ1-5; 9 positions agree with TRBD1. Trimming removed 6 bases from V and 2 bases from J; junction bases left unmatched: 2. Germline loops: CDR1 LNHDA, CDR2 SQIVND (reference sequence). The CDR3 totals 14 residues. CDR3 DNA sequence: TGTGCCAGTAGCACAGGGGGCGGCAATCAGCCCCAGCATTTT. Residues: CASSTGGGNQPQHF.

This clonotype was seen many times. The chain has TRBV5-4 and TRBJ1-6; D gene ambiguous. The V gene's germline CDR1 is SGHNT and CDR2 YYREEE (reference sequence). V was shortened by 3 bases and J by 4 bases, with 17 bases between the two germline ends. This CDR3 region has 17 residues. The CDR3 sequence: CASSSPGQTRYNSPLHF. CDR3 nucleotides: TGTGCCAGCAGCTCCCCGGGCCAAACGCGGTATAATTCACCCCTCCACTTT.

This clonotype was recorded many times. V is TRBV20-1 and J is TRBJ2-7; possibly TRBD1 for D (5 bases). Trimming took off 3 bases at V and 4 bases at J, with 13 bases between the two ends. Germline assignment: CDR1 DFQATT and CDR2 SNEGSKA (reference sequence). This CDR3 has 13 residues. CDR3 loop: CSARGPAGYEQYF. In nucleotides, the CDR3 is TGCAGTGCTAGGGGGCCGGCCGGGTACGAGCAGTACTTC.

Concerning this clonotype: A read error may explain this, as a much larger clone is one base away. This rearrangement joins TRBV6-1 to TRBJ2-2, with unresolved D. This CDR3 has 13 residues. With 3 bases removed from V and 1 base from J, the gap between germline ends came to 3 bases. The germline CDR1 and CDR2 sequences are MNHNS and SASEGT. Written as DNA, the CDR3 is TGTGCCAGCAGTGACAAGAACACCGGGGAGCTGTTTTTT. Its protein product is CASSDKNTGELFF.

This clonotype was found many times. CDR3 loop: CATSRDYVVGGLDNQPQHF. The CDR3 nucleotides read TGTGCCACCAGCAGAGATTATGTGGTCGGGGGGTTGGACAATCAGCCCCAGCATTTT. The chain recombines TRBV15 with TRBJ1-5; D may be TRBD1 (5 bases). Germline lookup yields CDR1 LNHNV and CDR2 YYDKDF (reference sequence). The CDR3 has 19 residues. V was trimmed by 0 bases and J by 3 bases, leaving 21 bases between them.

This clonotype was counted many times. The chain employs TRBV3-1 and TRBJ2-5, with TRBD2 identical over 8 bases. CDR3 length equals 14 residues. The germline V gene encodes CDR1 LGHDT and CDR2 YNNKEL (reference sequence). V was pared by 0 bases and J by 5 bases, with 2 bases of the junction left unmatched. The CDR3 coding sequence is TGTGCCAGCAGCCAAGACGGGGGGGGCGAGACCCAGTACTTC. The encoded protein is CASSQDGGGETQYF.

This clonotype was detected many times. J is TRBJ1-2 and V is TRBV6-2 or TRBV6-3, with TRBD1 identical over 7 bases. Germline V gene data show CDR1 as MNHEY and CDR2 as SVGEGT. There are 14 residues in the CDR3. The J segment lost 4 bases and the V segment lost 5 bases, leaving 7 bases of the junction unmatched. The CDR3 DNA reads TGTGCCAGCAGTCCCTCGGGACAGATCTATGGCTACACCTTC. This encodes CASSPSGQIYGYTF.

This clonotype was seen a few times. A read error is likely, as this CDR3 ends without the conserved phenylalanine or tryptophan. Because the CDR3's place on the DNA is in doubt, the DNA is left out and the CDR3 is given as listed by TCRdb. V is TRBV12-3 or TRBV12-4 and J is TRBJ2-2; no DNA check was done on the table's D call, TRBD2. The CDR3 comprises 12 residues, both ends counted. CDR3 sequence reads: CATRGLTGELCL.

This clonotype was detected many times. The CDR3 DNA is TGCAGCGTTGAAGATCTAGGCATGAACACTGAAGCTTTCTTT. Translated, it gives CSVEDLGMNTEAFF. The chain carries TRBV29-1 and TRBJ1-1, with D unclear. The germline V and J ends were trimmed by 0 bases and 0 bases, with 8 bases remaining between them. The germline gives CDR1 SQVTM, CDR2 ANQGSEA. This CDR3 is built from 14 residues.

This clonotype was seen repeatedly, ten times or more. J is TRBJ1-1 and V is TRBV6-6; D may be TRBD1 (6 bases). CDR3 size: 21 residues. Trimming removed 2 bases at V and 3 bases at J, with 31 bases between. Germline lookup yields CDR1 MNHNY and CDR2 SVGAGI (reference sequence). CDR3 sequence reads: CASSYLPLVAHRAVVDTEAFF. The CDR3 region has the DNA TGTGCCAGCAGTTACCTCCCACTCGTGGCACACAGGGCGGTGGTGGACACTGAAGCTTTCTTT.

In this sample, this clonotype turned up many times. The V call is TRBV20-1, the J call TRBJ1-1, with no clear D. Germline CDR1 is DFQATT and CDR2 is SNEGSKA (reference sequence). V lost 3 bases and J 3 bases, leaving 11 bases between the germline ends. The CDR3 is 13 residues long. For the CDR3, the DNA is TGCAGTGCTAGCTTCAGGACCGACACTGAAGCTTTCTTT. This translates into CSASFRTDTEAFF.

At least ten counts were recorded for this clonotype. The V call is TRBV12-3 or TRBV12-4, the J call TRBJ2-2, with TRBD1 identical over 7 bases. V dropped 5 bases and J dropped 0; count of bases not matched to a gene: 6. The CDR3 spans 16 residues. This CDR3 is CASSPHGTANTGELFF. DNA of the CDR3: TGTGCCAGCAGTCCTCACGGGACAGCGAACACCGGGGAGCTGTTTTTT.

This clonotype showed up many times. V usage is TRBV7-8 and J usage is TRBJ1-1; a weak D match, TRBD1 (6 bases). Germline V CDR1 and CDR2: SGHVS, FQNEAQ. V lost 2 bases to trimming and J lost 0 bases, with 10 bases between them. The CDR3 totals 15 residues. Here the CDR3 reads CASSLRTVVNTEAFF. CDR3 coding DNA: TGTGCCAGCAGCTTAAGGACAGTCGTGAACACTGAAGCTTTCTTT.